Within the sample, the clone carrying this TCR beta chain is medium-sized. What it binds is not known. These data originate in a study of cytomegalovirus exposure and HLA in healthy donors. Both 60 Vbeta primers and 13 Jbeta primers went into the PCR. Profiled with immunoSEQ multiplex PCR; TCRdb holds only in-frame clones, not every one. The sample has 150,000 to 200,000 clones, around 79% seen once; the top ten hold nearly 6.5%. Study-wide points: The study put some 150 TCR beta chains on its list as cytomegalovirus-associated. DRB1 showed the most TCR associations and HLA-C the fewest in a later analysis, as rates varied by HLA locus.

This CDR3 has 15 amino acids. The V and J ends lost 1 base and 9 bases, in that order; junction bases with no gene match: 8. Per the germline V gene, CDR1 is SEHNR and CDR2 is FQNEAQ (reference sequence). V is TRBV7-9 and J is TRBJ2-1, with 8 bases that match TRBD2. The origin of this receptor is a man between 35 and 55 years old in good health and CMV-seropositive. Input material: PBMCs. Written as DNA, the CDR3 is TGTGCCAGCAGCTTAGGGTTAGCGGGAAAGGGTGAGCAGTTCTTC. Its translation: CASSLGLAGKGEQFF.